This T cell receptor beta chain derives from a study of PD-1 blockade in mismatch repair-deficient tumors (dated by TCRdb to the late 2010s). Some background on the complete study: Between September 2013 and September 2016, 75 to 95 consecutive patients with approximately 12 mismatch repair-deficient cancer types, all previously treated and progressing, were enrolled in the trial. Deep sequencing of TCR CDR3 regions was used to track tumor-associated T cell clones in peripheral blood of patients responding to PD-1 blockade.

Library method: the immunoSEQ multiplex PCR assay. The source is immuneACCESS, and TCRdb retained only in-frame sequences with V and J called. Part of the clones is not carried over; for the studies checked, unresolved V genes explain less than half of this, and the remainder is unexplained. For this sample the table gives about 51,000 clones, of which roughly 80% were detected only once. Clones ranked in the top ten supply around 8.1% of the sample. Results and caveats for the whole study, not just this receptor: Tumor-resident clones, often undetectable in blood before treatment, expanded rapidly after pembrolizumab and then contracted, generally before radiologic responses.

A single count supports this clone. Its specific antigen is unknown. No much larger clone exists at a distance of one base, and base qualities are not known. Mismatch repair deficiency in every enrolled patient was established by polymerase chain reaction or immunohistochemistry. Three patients who responded to pembrolizumab therapy underwent TCR sequencing. The phase II trial prospectively evaluated PD-1 blockade with pembrolizumab in advanced mismatch repair-deficient cancers, independent of tissue of origin. Peripheral blood T cell samples were collected serially, before PD-1 blockade began and at several time points afterward. The timing of each blood sample was reported as weeks after the first dose of pembrolizumab. The input for sequencing was peripheral blood, taken approximately 20 weeks after starting pembrolizumab. The receptor comes from an adult with mismatch repair-deficient cancer.

The sequenced DNA is TGTGCCTGTGGGGGAGCGGGAGGGGGCTACGAGCAGTACTTC. Its amino acids are CACGGAGGGYEQYF. Rearrangement joined TRBV5-8 to TRBJ2-7, with 10 junctional bases fitting TRBD2. Per the germline V gene, SGHTS is the CDR1 and YDEGEE is the CDR2. From cysteine to phenylalanine, the CDR3 is 14 amino acids long. The read is trimmed to its CDR3 DNA, 42 bases read in frame from base 1. Trimming takes 10 bases off V and 3 bases off J; junction bases not matched to a gene: 10. With all but the CDR3 taken from the reference TRBV5-8 and TRBJ2-7 genes, the full variable domain is: EAGVTQSPTHLIKTRGQQATLRCSPISGHTSVYWYQQALGLGLQFLLWYDEGEERNRGNFPPRFSGRQFPNYSSELNVNALELEDSALYLCACGGAGGGYEQYFGPGTRLTVT.